What follows are 20 T cell receptor beta chains derived from one specimen sequenced in a study of CD8+ T cells in alopecia areata. As the sequencing template, cDNA was produced by extracting RNA and reverse transcribing it. Libraries were prepared by immunoSEQ multiplex PCR; TCRdb keeps only in-frame clonotypes and omits some of them. The sample includes about 150,000 clones, over 80% of them seen just once. The sample consisted of CD8+ T cells sorted from blood, taken at week 0. The receptors shown here come from a human donor with alopecia areata.

J is TRBJ2-7 and V is TRBV27; D is undetermined. V shed 3 bases and J shed 6 bases, with 9 bases lying between them. Germline loops: CDR1 MNHEY, CDR2 SMNVEV (reference sequence). CDR3 length: 12 amino acids. The CDR3 loop is CASSFSGGEQYF. The DNA for the CDR3 is TGTGCCAGCAGTTTCTCGGGCGGCGAGCAGTACTTC.

The chain uses TRBV18 and TRBJ2-4; 9 nucleotides align to TRBD1. The V and J ends lost 4 bases and 1 base, in that order; junction bases with no gene match: 14. Germline V gene sequence: CDR1 KGHSH, CDR2 LQKENI. CDR3 length equals 19 residues. The CDR3 DNA reads as TGTGCCAGCTCACGTTGGAATTGGACAGGGGCGATGGCCAAAAACATTCAGTACTTC. Its protein product is CASSRWNWTGAMAKNIQYF. Full variable domain (rest looked up from reference TRBV18 and TRBJ2-4): NAGVMQNPRHLVRRRGQEARLRCSPMKGHSHVYWYRQLPEEGLKFMVYLQKENIIDESGMPKERFSAEFPKEGPSILRIQQVVRGDSAAYFCASSRWNWTGAMAKNIQYFGAGTRLSVL.

V and J are TRBV6-5 and TRBJ2-7; the D gene is possibly TRBD1 (6 bases). Germline V CDR1 and CDR2: MNHEY, SVGAGI. V was trimmed by 6 bases and J by 5 bases, leaving 14 bases between them. This CDR3 has 13 amino acids. The CDR3 protein is CASSSTGFHEQYF. For the CDR3, the DNA is TGTGCCAGCAGCAGCACAGGGTTCCACGAGCAGTACTTC.

V gene TRBV29-1 combines with J gene TRBJ2-7, with TRBD2 identical over 10 bases. Per germline, CDR1 SQVTM and CDR2 ANQGSEA. V shed 4 bases and J 7 bases; nucleotides not matched to a gene: 7. CDR3 size: 13 residues. The DNA for the CDR3 is TGCAGCGTTGTCCTAGCGGGAGTAGGGGAGCAGTACTTC. Protein product: CSVVLAGVGEQYF.

The chain has TRBV28 and TRBJ1-5; D is undetermined. The CDR3 spans 14 residues. Germline CDR1 is MDHEN and CDR2 is SYDVKM. V was shortened by 2 bases and J by 8 bases, with 13 bases between the two germline ends. CDR3 loop: CASSLKSPQEPQHF. CDR3 nucleotide sequence: TGTGCCAGCAGTTTAAAGTCACCCCAAGAGCCCCAGCATTTT.

This clone appeared a single time. The rearrangement links TRBV7-9 to TRBJ1-2, with D tentatively TRBD1 (5 bases). Germline values: CDR1 SEHNR, CDR2 FQNEAQ (reference sequence). The CDR3 runs to 15 residues. V lost 3 bases and J 2 bases, leaving 13 bases between the germline ends. DNA for the CDR3: TGTGCCAGCAGCTTTTCTCCGGGACGGAACTATGGCTACACCTTC. It is translated as CASSFSPGRNYGYTF.

The chain carries TRBV6-1 and TRBJ2-7; D remains unclear. The CDR3 consists of 13 residues. The germline gives CDR1 MNHNS, CDR2 SASEGT. The germline V and J ends were trimmed by 7 bases and 0 bases, with 10 bases remaining between them. The CDR3 DNA follows: TGTGCCAGCACAAAGGCGATCTCCTACGAGCAGTACTTC. Protein sequence: CASTKAISYEQYF.

The chain carries TRBV5-6 and TRBJ2-3; D is possibly TRBD1 (5 bases). This CDR3 region has 15 residues. V lost 7 bases and J lost 2, with 17 bases in between. Looked up from germline, CDR1 is SGHDT and CDR2 is YYEEEE. The CDR3 spells CASGHSDALTDTQYF. The CDR3 DNA is TGTGCCAGCGGACATTCGGACGCGCTCACAGATACGCAGTATTTT.

The chain combines TRBV7-9 with TRBJ2-1; TRBD2 agrees at 14 bases. The CDR3 is 15 amino acids. J lost 9 bases, V lost 4 bases, and 5 bases had no gene match. Germline V gene sequence: CDR1 SEHNR, CDR2 FQNEAQ (reference sequence). Here the CDR3 DNA reads TGTGCCAGCAGCTCACCGGGACTAGCGGGAGCTGAGCAGTTCTTC. Residues: CASSSPGLAGAEQFF.

This sequence joins TRBV27 and TRBJ2-3; 11 positions match TRBD2. Germline V gives CDR1 MNHEY, CDR2 SMNVEV (reference sequence). The CDR3 length is 15 residues. Unmatched junction bases numbered 2, after V lost 3 bases and J lost 3 bases. The CDR3 bases are TGTGCCAGCAGTTTCGGGACTAGCGGAACAGATACGCAGTATTTT. This gives the protein CASSFGTSGTDTQYF.

The chain employs TRBV7-6 and TRBJ2-7, with TRBD1 matching over 7 bases. There are 14 residues in the CDR3. CDR1 and CDR2 (germline): SGHVS, FNYEAQ. Trimming cost V 2 bases and J 12 bases; bases outside gene matches: 13. CDR3 bases: TGTGCCAGCAGCTTACGGGACAGACATCACTATCTGTACTTC. It is translated as CASSLRDRHHYLYF.

The chain joins TRBV13 to TRBJ1-3; D gene unclear. This CDR3 is 15 amino acids long. With 5 bases removed from V and 0 bases from J, the gap between germline ends came to 11 bases. CDR1 and CDR2 (germline): PRHDT, FYEKMQ (reference sequence). CDR3 DNA sequence: TGTGCCAGCAGCCCCCAGGAGAGCTCTGGAAACACCATATATTTT. It encodes CASSPQESSGNTIYF.

The V gene is TRBV7-9, the J gene TRBJ2-5, with D tentatively TRBD1 (6 bases). V dropped 1 base and J dropped 0 bases, with 6 bases sitting between them. The CDR3 sequence is 14 residues long. Germline V gene data show CDR1 as SEHNR and CDR2 as FQNEAQ (reference sequence). The CDR3 nucleotides read TGTGCCAGCAGCTTAGGACAGGACCAAGAGACCCAGTACTTC. Translated, it gives CASSLGQDQETQYF.

The genes are TRBV14 and TRBJ2-3; D gene unclear. The CDR3 consists of 18 residues. Germline V lookup: CDR1 SGHDN, CDR2 FVKESK. Deletions cut 1 base from V and 0 bases from J, with 17 bases between. CDR3 in amino acids: CASSQGSIDVWSTDTQYF. The CDR3 coding sequence is TGTGCCAGCAGCCAAGGTAGCATAGACGTGTGGAGCACAGATACGCAGTATTTT.

V is TRBV9 and J is TRBJ2-7; D gene unclear. V was trimmed by 1 base and J by 1 base, leaving 9 bases between them. This CDR3 is built from 14 residues. CDR1 and CDR2 from the germline V gene are SGDLS and YYNGEE. The CDR3 DNA sequence: TGTGCCAGCAGCGTATACCCCGAGTCCTACGAGCAGTACTTC. Translating gives CASSVYPESYEQYF.

This clone was recorded once. V is TRBV27 and J is TRBJ2-1; 8 positions agree with TRBD2. V trimming: 3 bases; J trimming: 0 bases; junction bases outside the gene matches: 10. The CDR3 covers 18 residues. Germline V gene sequence: CDR1 MNHEY, CDR2 SMNVEV (reference sequence). The CDR3 reads CASSFASGSPSSYNEQFF. CDR3 DNA sequence: TGTGCCAGCAGTTTCGCTAGCGGGTCCCCAAGCTCCTACAATGAGCAGTTCTTC.

This rearrangement joins TRBV5-4 to TRBJ2-1; D remains unclear. Germline V gene sequence: CDR1 SGHNT, CDR2 YYREEE (reference sequence). The CDR3 loop spans 13 amino acids. V lost 3 bases to trimming and J lost 5 bases, with 9 bases between them. CDR3 nucleotides: TGTGCCAGCAGCTCGAACATGCACAATGAGCAGTTCTTC. Translated, it gives CASSSNMHNEQFF.

The chain joins TRBV29-1 to TRBJ2-1; tentatively, D is TRBD1 (5 bases). Deletions cut 3 bases from V and 9 bases from J, with 18 bases between. Germline loops: CDR1 SQVTM, CDR2 ANQGSEA. The CDR3 runs to 14 residues. The CDR3 region has the DNA TGCAGCGTTGATGTGCTACAGGCTACGGGTGAGCAGTTCTTC. Translating it yields CSVDVLQATGEQFF.

This chain connects TRBV14 to TRBJ1-4; 8 positions match TRBD1. Germline V gene data show CDR1 as SGHDN and CDR2 as FVKESK. J was trimmed by 5 bases and V by 4 bases; bases with no gene match: 3. CDR3 length equals 14 residues. Written as DNA, the CDR3 is TGTGCCAGCAGCCCCGACAGGGGAAATGAAAAACTGTTTTTT. It is translated as CASSPDRGNEKLFF.

This clone appeared once. The gene calls are TRBV7-2 and TRBJ2-1, with D tentatively TRBD1 or TRBD2 (5 bases each). The CDR3 runs 12 residues. Trimming shortened V by 5 bases and J by 10 bases, and 12 bases separated the two germline ends. Germline loops: CDR1 SGHTA, CDR2 FQGNSA. DNA for the CDR3: TGTGCCAGCAGCCCCCTGGGGGTCGAGCAGTTCTTC. Amino acid sequence: CASSPLGVEQFF.